The 5 T cell receptor beta chains below were found in one sample sequenced in a study of T cells in Graves' hyperthyroidism and ophthalmopathy (dated by TCRdb to the late 2010s). The library was prepared using multiplex PCR. The reads were generated on an Illumina HiSeq 2000. The TCR beta CDR3 regions were amplified from the RNA transcripts. For the first round of RT-PCR on the TCR CDR3, the HTBI primer set was used together with the Qiagen OneStep RT-PCR kit. TCRdb took the public reads, trimmed them with fastp at Q25, ran MiXCR for clone calling and kept in-frame beta chains. For every CDR3 protein sequence, its rows merge into one entry that carries the most common genes and DNA. The sample has approximately 710,000 distinct CDR3 sequences on record, around 15% of them singletons. Roughly a sixth of the sample is in the top ten clones. Material for sequencing was blood. Receptors originate from a man aged 45 to 65 with Graves' hyperthyroidism.

The V gene is TRBV20-1, the J gene TRBJ2-2, with 11 nucleotides matching TRBD2. The CDR3 is made up of 16 amino acids. V lost 0 bases and J lost 6; bases outside the gene matches: 6. The germline V gene has CDR1 DFQATT and CDR2 SNEGSKA (reference sequence). The CDR3 loop reads CSARDTASGRSGELFF. CDR3 coding DNA: TGCAGTGCTAGAGATACGGCTAGCGGGAGGTCCGGGGAGCTGTTTTTT.

This clonotype has a count of ten or more. V is TRBV7-2 and J is TRBJ1-4; D not certain. V dropped 5 bases and J dropped 5 bases, with 18 bases sitting between them. This CDR3 is built from 16 residues. The germline V gene has CDR1 SGHTA and CDR2 FQGNSA. The CDR3 loop reads CASSPKIGGINEKLFF. Written as DNA, the CDR3 is TGTGCCAGCAGCCCCAAGATAGGTGGTATCAATGAAAAACTGTTTTTT.

This clonotype was seen only a few times. The chain joins TRBV6-2 or TRBV6-3 to TRBJ1-1, with D tentatively TRBD1 (6 bases). Between the trimmed V and J ends, which lost 8 bases and 5 bases, there was a span of 15 bases. This CDR3 has 13 residues. Germline CDR1 and CDR2: MNHEY and SVGEGT. CDR3 DNA sequence: TGTGCCAGCCGACACAGGGTTGGAACTGAAGCTTTCTTT. As protein: CASRHRVGTEAFF.

In its sample, this clonotype was seen many times. The gene calls are TRBV28 and TRBJ1-2; D is possibly TRBD1 (5 bases). The germline CDR1 and CDR2 sequences are MDHEN and SYDVKM. The CDR3 loop spans 14 amino acids. Trimming cost V 6 bases and J 6 bases, with 17 bases left between them. CDR3 DNA sequence: TGTGCCAGCAGAATCCTGTCCGGGACTGATGGCTACACCTTC. Protein product: CASRILSGTDGYTF.

This clonotype came up many times. The chain has TRBV12-3 or TRBV12-4 and TRBJ1-6; the D gene is possibly TRBD1 (6 bases). The CDR3 runs to 17 residues. V was clipped by 3 bases and J by 3 bases, with 15 bases between them. DNA for the CDR3: TGTGCCAGCAGTTTTCGGGGGGCGCAGAACTATAATTCACCCCTCCACTTT. Translation gives CASSFRGAQNYNSPLHF.